This T cell receptor beta chain was observed in a study of blood T cells in healthy people across ages. Study background: Capture via template switching afforded approximately one barcoded beta molecule per two T cells.

Findings and caveats of the study: Those diversity estimates obtained from one million T cells were thought to be underestimates.

About this clonotype: The antigen is unknown.

Combining a sample-barcoded 5' primer with a J-beta primer mix, a second PCR ran for about 7 to 11 cycles. TCRdb re-called the 5' RACE reads with MiXCR, one entry per CDR3 protein. The sample holds 500,000 to 700,000 distinct CDR3 sequences, approximately 30% seen once. The donors, all healthy, were Caucasians living in Russia, aged about 6 to 90. This CDR3 comprises 19 residues. The V gene's germline CDR1 is LNHNV and CDR2 YYDKDF (reference sequence). V shed 4 bases and J shed 0 bases, with 24 bases lying between them. The TCR comes from an elderly woman in good health. The chain employs TRBV15 and TRBJ1-2; tentatively, D is TRBD1 (5 bases). The specimen sequenced was blood. Here the CDR3 reads CATSTRPLFPTDANYGYTF. The CDR3 DNA sequence: TGTGCCACCAGCACTAGACCCTTATTCCCGACAGATGCTAACTATGGCTACACCTTC.